This TCR beta chain was profiled in a study of chemoradiotherapy in HPV16-positive cancers. Whole-study findings and limits: In HPV16-positive patients, HPV-responsive T-cell expansion tracked better recurrence-free survival. Functional assays defining HPV-specific T cells used only a couple of HPV16-positive patients.

Generated by immunoSEQ multiplex PCR, the TCRdb table keeps only in-frame clones and is missing some. The sample holds about 11,000 clones, under 80% seen once. The germline V gene has CDR1 MDHEN and CDR2 SYDVKM. This CDR3 has 15 residues. With 5 bases removed from V and 1 base from J, the gap between germline ends came to 14 bases. Repertoires were sampled repeatedly during chemoradiotherapy. This clone has only one observation. Its cognate antigen is unknown. V and J are TRBV28 and TRBJ1-2; D ambiguous. The TCR was taken from a human donor with HPV-associated anogenital cancer. This material was obtained from a patient who underwent chemoradiotherapy. DNA for the CDR3: TGTGCCAGCAGTCCTAGGACGGTGTTTAACTATGGCTACACCTTC. As protein: CASSPRTVFNYGYTF.